This entry lists 8 T cell receptor beta chains sequenced from one sample in a study of blood T cell repertoires in COVID-19. Assay used: immunoSEQ multiplex PCR; TCRdb lists only in-frame clones, some missing. Of roughly 200,000 clones listed, 82% are singletons. Sequenced sample: peripheral blood. Every receptor here comes from an elderly woman with COVID-19, enrolled during active disease.

The V gene is TRBV15, the J gene TRBJ1-4; the D is unclear. Trimming removed 0 bases from V and 0 bases from J, with 5 bases in between. The CDR3 has 15 amino acids. Germline-derived CDR1 and CDR2 are LNHNV and YYDKDF (reference sequence). The CDR3 spells CATSRDRATNEKLFF. The CDR3 DNA sequence: TGTGCCACCAGCAGAGATCGAGCAACTAATGAAAAACTGTTTTTT.

The chain uses TRBV7-2 and TRBJ1-2, with 7 bases aligning to TRBD1. The CDR3 sequence is 15 residues long. With V trimmed by 2 bases and J by 3 bases, 6 bases remained unmatched. CDR1 SGHTA and CDR2 FQGNSA come from the germline V gene. The DNA of the CDR3 is TGTGCCAGCAGCTTACTACAGGGGTCATACTATGGCTACACCTTC. The encoded protein is CASSLLQGSYYGYTF.

The chain couples TRBV7-9 to TRBJ1-2; the D gene is possibly TRBD1 (6 bases). Between the trimmed V and J ends, which lost 4 bases and 7 bases, there was a span of 13 bases. The CDR3 length is 13 residues. CDR1 and CDR2 from the germline V gene are SEHNR and FQNEAQ (reference sequence). The CDR3 protein is CASSSRQAGGYTF. The CDR3 nucleotides read TGTGCCAGCAGCTCTCGACAGGCCGGTGGCTACACCTTC.

The chain carries TRBV20-1 and TRBJ2-7, with TRBD1 as a possible D gene (6 bases). The V and J ends lost 3 bases and 1 base respectively, with 13 bases between them. Germline values: CDR1 DFQATT, CDR2 SNEGSKA (reference sequence). The CDR3 sequence is 14 residues long. CDR3 amino acids: CSASLDSVSYEQYF. CDR3 nucleotides: TGCAGTGCTAGTTTGGACAGTGTATCCTACGAGCAGTACTTC.

This clone was seen at least ten times. V is TRBV5-1 and J is TRBJ2-7, with 7 bases aligning to TRBD1. J gave up 3 bases and V 5 bases, and 14 bases lay outside the gene matches. The CDR3 extends over 16 amino acids. Germline V gene data show CDR1 as SGHRS and CDR2 as YFSETQ. Here the CDR3 DNA reads TGCGCCAGCAGTATGTTAGGGACAGTGGGGGTCTACGAGCAGTACTTC. Its protein product is CASSMLGTVGVYEQYF.

This rearrangement joins TRBV18 to TRBJ2-5, with TRBD2 matching over 7 bases. CDR3 length: 16 residues. Germline lookup yields CDR1 KGHSH and CDR2 LQKENI. The junction had 7 bases not matched to a gene; V was cut back by 3 bases and J by 0 bases. CDR3 nucleotides: TGTGCCAGCTCACCTCCGCGGAGCGGGAACCAAGAGACCCAGTACTTC. This encodes CASSPPRSGNQETQYF.

The chain recombines TRBV6-5 with TRBJ1-5; 8 nucleotides align to TRBD1. V gave up 2 bases and J gave up 1 base; unmatched junction bases: 4. The CDR3 runs to 16 residues. The germline V gene encodes CDR1 MNHEY and CDR2 SVGAGI. CDR3 nucleotide sequence: TGTGCCAGCAGTTACGGGGGACAGGCGAGCAATCAGCCCCAGCATTTT. Its protein is CASSYGGQASNQPQHF.

This clone occurred a few times. V is TRBV12-5 and J is TRBJ2-2, with D perhaps matching TRBD1 (6 bases). CDR1 is LGHNT and CDR2 is FRNRAP in the germline V gene. Trimming removed 1 base from V and 5 bases from J, with 11 bases in between. The CDR3 extends over 15 amino acids. DNA for the CDR3: TGTGCTAGTGGTTTGGACACAGGGCGGACCGGGGAGCTGTTTTTT. Its translation: CASGLDTGRTGELFF. The entire variable domain, with the rest obtained from reference TRBV12-5 and TRBJ2-2, is as follows: DARVTQTPRHKVTEMGQEVTMRCQPILGHNTVFWYRQTMMQGLELLAYFRNRAPLDDSGMPKDRFSAEMPDATLATLKIQPSEPRDSAVYFCASGLDTGRTGELFFGEGSRLTVL.